The next 7 T cell receptor beta chains were all read from a single sample in a study of blood T cell repertoires in COVID-19. Repertoires were generated with immunoSEQ multiplex PCR, while TCRdb's copy carries only in-frame clones and drops some. Of approximately 270,000 clones in the sample, around 89% are singletons; the top ten hold roughly 4.3%. Sequenced sample: PBMCs or T cells enriched from blood (not recorded which). Receptors were obtained from a woman younger than 45 with acute COVID-19.

This clone showed up just a few times. The CDR3 sequence is CAIRSILVGVTDTQYF. The CDR3, as DNA: TGTGCCATCAGGTCCATACTAGTGGGCGTCACAGATACGCAGTATTTT. The chain carries TRBV10-3 and TRBJ2-3, with a possible D match to TRBD2 (5 bases). V dropped 6 bases and J dropped 2 bases, with 18 bases sitting between them. Germline V gene lookup returns CDR1 ENHRY and CDR2 SYGVKD. The CDR3 spans 16 residues.

The genes are TRBV5-4 and TRBJ1-5, with D tentatively TRBD1 (5 bases). The V and J ends lost 1 base and 3 bases respectively, with 8 bases between them. From germline, CDR1 is SGHNT and CDR2 YYREEE (reference sequence). The CDR3 runs to 14 residues. CDR3 coding DNA: TGTGCCAGCAGCTTGACAGGTTCCAATCAGCCCCAGCATTTT. Translated, it gives CASSLTGSNQPQHF.

The chain uses TRBV30 and TRBJ2-7; weak D call: TRBD1 (5 bases). V lost 7 bases, J lost 1 base, and 8 bases lay in between. The CDR3 extends over 11 amino acids. The V gene's germline CDR1 is GTSNPN and CDR2 SVGIG (reference sequence). The chain's CDR3 is CAYRLSYEQYF. In DNA form, the CDR3 reads TGTGCCTACAGGTTATCCTACGAGCAGTACTTC.

This clone showed up just once. The rearrangement joins TRBV28 to TRBJ2-1; 8 positions agree with TRBD1. Germline-derived CDR1 and CDR2 are MDHEN and SYDVKM. With V trimmed by 3 bases and J by 9 bases, 7 bases remained unmatched. This CDR3 has 14 amino acids. The CDR3 DNA sequence: TGTGCCAGCAGTTTGACAGGGGCCATAGTTGAGCAGTTCTTC. This encodes CASSLTGAIVEQFF.

The rearrangement uses TRBV20-1 and TRBJ1-5; a weak D match, TRBD1 (5 bases). Trimming left V 3 bases short and J 3 bases short, with 12 bases between. Germline loops: CDR1 DFQATT, CDR2 SNEGSKA (reference sequence). The CDR3 consists of 14 residues. The CDR3 nucleotides read TGCAGTGCTAGTGGCAGGGTTGACAATCAGCCCCAGCATTTT. This translates into CSASGRVDNQPQHF.

The chain recombines TRBV6-2 or TRBV6-3 with TRBJ2-7, with D hard to call. The CDR3 totals 12 residues. The germline gives CDR1 MNHEY, CDR2 SVGEGT. Trimming stripped 5 bases from V and 2 bases from J, with 7 bases between. CDR3 in DNA: TGTGCCAGCAGTCCAACTCCCTACGAGCAGTACTTC. Protein sequence: CASSPTPYEQYF.

Remarks on this clone: The identical CDR3 is also encoded by other nucleotide sequences in the sample. The V call is TRBV28, the J call TRBJ2-7; D might be TRBD1 (6 bases). The germline V gene encodes CDR1 MDHEN and CDR2 SYDVKM. Between the trimmed V and J ends, which lost 2 bases and 0 bases, there was a span of 8 bases. The CDR3 length is 14 residues. The CDR3 protein is CASSLGDTSYEQYF. The DNA for the CDR3 is TGTGCCAGCAGTTTAGGGGACACCTCCTACGAGCAGTACTTC.